The 32 T cell receptor beta chains reported below all come from one sample, sequenced in a study of blood T cells in healthy people across ages. A sample-barcoded 5' primer and a J-beta primer mix were used in a second PCR of roughly 6 to 11 cycles. Via MiXCR, TCRdb re-called the 5' RACE reads, giving one row per CDR3 protein. In the table there are some 900,000 distinct CDR3 sequences, approximately 49% of which are singletons. Sequences were obtained from blood. The receptor set was obtained from a man aged 25-40 years in good health.

This clonotype was seen a few times. This chain uses TRBV29-1 with TRBJ2-1; the D is unclear. V was clipped by 0 bases and J by 12 bases, with 9 bases between them. CDR1 SQVTM and CDR2 ANQGSEA come from the germline V gene. CDR3 size: 11 residues. In DNA, the CDR3 is TGCAGCGTTGAAGAAGGCGCTGGGCAGTTCTTC. Residues: CSVEEGAGQFF.

The chain uses TRBV27 and TRBJ2-7; 9 bases map to TRBD1. This CDR3 is built from 13 residues. In germline, CDR1 is MNHEY, CDR2 SMNVEV (reference sequence). J gave up 3 bases and V 7 bases, and 4 bases lay outside the gene matches. The CDR3 loop reads CASKDRGNYEQYF. The DNA of the CDR3 is TGTGCCAGCAAGGACAGGGGAAACTACGAGCAGTACTTC.

This chain uses TRBV20-1 with TRBJ2-1, with D perhaps TRBD1 (6 bases). The DNA end lines up better with TRBJ2-7; the J call may be wrong. Germline assignment: CDR1 DFQATT and CDR2 SNEGSKA (reference sequence). The CDR3 is made up of 15 amino acids. The CDR3 coding sequence is TGCAGTGCTAGGGGAGCGAGGGGGACAATAAATGAGCAGTACTTC. It encodes CSARGARGTINEQYF.

The J gene is TRBJ2-6, the V gene TRBV5-1; weak D call: TRBD1 (5 bases). Trimming pared 4 bases from V and 0 bases from J, leaving 17 bases between. CDR1 SGHRS and CDR2 YFSETQ come from the germline V gene. The CDR3 sequence is 18 residues long. The DNA for the CDR3 is TGCGCCAGCAGCGTGCCTTGGGGCCGCATCTCTGGGGCCAACGTCCTGACTTTC. This gives the protein CASSVPWGRISGANVLTF.

J is TRBJ2-5 and V is TRBV4-2; no reliable D call. CDR1 and CDR2 from the germline V gene are LGHNA and YNFKEQ. This CDR3 comprises 15 residues. V lost 0 bases and J 4 bases, leaving 12 bases between the germline ends. CDR3 DNA sequence: TGTGCCAGCAGCCAAGAAGGGTCTGATTTAGAGACCCAGTACTTC. It is translated as CASSQEGSDLETQYF.

This sequence joins TRBV27 and TRBJ1-2, with D uncertain. Trimming cost V 5 bases and J 6 bases, with 13 bases left between them. The CDR3 is made up of 13 amino acids. Per the germline V gene, CDR1 is MNHEY and CDR2 is SMNVEV (reference sequence). The CDR3 nucleotides read TGTGCCAGCAGTCCAACAAGATACGATGGCTACACCTTC. Translating it yields CASSPTRYDGYTF.

The chain joins TRBV4-1 to TRBJ2-7, with D possibly TRBD2 on 5 matching bases. V was cut by 2 bases and J by 2 bases, with 13 bases left in between. From germline, CDR1 is MGHRA and CDR2 YSYEKL. This CDR3 has 15 amino acids. This CDR3 is CASSQTREGPYEQYF. CDR3 sequence (DNA): TGCGCCAGCAGCCAAACCAGAGAGGGTCCCTACGAGCAGTACTTC.

As regards this clonotype: Lacking the conserved final phenylalanine or tryptophan, this CDR3 likely reflects a read error. The genes are TRBV24-1 and TRBJ2-1, with no clear D. The CDR3 length is 11 residues. Germline CDR1 is KGHDR and CDR2 is SFDVKD. V lost 0 bases and J lost 13, with 6 bases in between. The CDR3 reads CATSDLHAQFL. The CDR3 coding sequence is TGTGCCACCAGTGATTTGCATGCACAGTTCCTC.

The rearrangement joins TRBV6-1 to TRBJ2-1; TRBD2 agrees at 15 bases. This CDR3 comprises 18 residues. The V and J ends lost 1 base and 8 bases, in that order; junction bases with no gene match: 9. Germline values: CDR1 MNHNS, CDR2 SASEGT. The CDR3 region has the DNA TGTGCCAGCAGTGAAGATGGTGGACTAGCGGGGGGGCGGTATGAGCAGTTCTTC. It translates to CASSEDGGLAGGRYEQFF.

The chain couples TRBV5-1 to TRBJ2-7; D is ambiguous. V gave up 0 bases and J gave up 7 bases, with 17 bases separating them. Germline V lookup: CDR1 SGHRS, CDR2 YFSETQ. The CDR3 is 15 residues long. The CDR3 sequence is CASSLEGGYYNEQYF. CDR3 nucleotide sequence: TGCGCCAGCAGCTTGGAGGGTGGGTATTACAATGAGCAGTACTTC.

The genes are TRBV10-3 and TRBJ2-7; 7 nucleotides match TRBD1. The CDR3 is made up of 14 amino acids. Germline CDR1 is ENHRY and CDR2 is SYGVKD. J was trimmed by 0 bases and V by 4 bases; bases with no gene match: 3. CDR3 region: CAISGTGNSYEQYF. CDR3 DNA: TGTGCCATCAGTGGGACAGGCAACTCCTACGAGCAGTACTTC.

In this sample, this clonotype turned up a few times. This chain's CDR3 is CASSLQERLNTEAFF. The CDR3 DNA reads TGCGCCAGCAGCTTACAGGAACGATTGAACACTGAAGCTTTCTTT. The chain links TRBV5-1 to TRBJ1-1, with a weak D call TRBD1 (5 bases). Looked up from germline, CDR1 is SGHRS and CDR2 is YFSETQ. The CDR3 loop spans 15 amino acids. The V end was cut by 2 bases, the J end by 0 bases, with 11 bases between.

The sample holds a few counts of this clonotype. The CDR3 loop is CASSVLLQGASYGYTF. CDR3 coding DNA: TGTGCCAGCAGTGTTTTACTACAGGGGGCAAGCTATGGCTACACCTTC. The J gene is TRBJ1-2, the V gene TRBV2; 9 nucleotides match TRBD1. The CDR3 spans 16 residues. The germline V gene encodes CDR1 SNHLY and CDR2 FYNNEI. Trimming cost V 4 bases and J 4 bases; bases outside gene matches: 10.

This chain connects TRBV28 to TRBJ1-1; D gene unclear. This CDR3 comprises 16 residues. Germline V gene sequence: CDR1 MDHEN, CDR2 SYDVKM. The V gene lost 2 bases and the J gene lost 1 base, with 14 bases spanning the gap. In nucleotides, the CDR3 is TGTGCCAGCAGTTTAAGCCCCTCGGCAGGGAACACTGAAGCTTTCTTT. As protein: CASSLSPSAGNTEAFF.

The chain combines TRBV7-2 with TRBJ2-1; D is uncertain. The germline V gene encodes CDR1 SGHTA and CDR2 FQGNSA. Trimming removed 5 bases from V and 7 bases from J, with 12 bases in between. CDR3 length: 13 residues. CDR3 sequence: CASSVGLGNEQFF. CDR3 bases: TGTGCCAGCAGCGTAGGGTTGGGGAATGAGCAGTTCTTC.

A few counts support this clonotype. The chain carries TRBV10-3 and TRBJ2-5, with 7 bases that match TRBD1. The end of the DNA fits TRBJ2-7 better, so the J call may be wrong. This CDR3 region has 14 residues. Looked up from germline, CDR1 is ENHRY and CDR2 is SYGVKD. This chain's CDR3 is CAISESRTGSEQYF. The DNA for the CDR3 is TGTGCCATCAGTGAGTCTAGGACAGGATCCGAGCAGTACTTC.

About this clonotype: Compared with germline, one end of the junction differs, possibly owing to a read error. The rearrangement joins TRBV7-2 to TRBJ2-5, with 8 bases lining up with TRBD2. There are 16 residues in the CDR3. Germline assignment: CDR1 SGHTA and CDR2 FQGNSA. CDR3 in DNA: TGTGCCAGCAGCCCTACGACTAGCGCTCCCCAAGAGACCCTGTACTTC. Protein product: CASSPTTSAPQETLYF.

This rearrangement joins TRBV20-1 to TRBJ2-5; TRBD2 aligns across 8 bases. The DNA matches TRBJ2-7 better at its end, which makes the J call doubtful. CDR1 and CDR2 from the germline V gene are DFQATT and SNEGSKA (reference sequence). The CDR3 is 13 residues long. The CDR3 region has the DNA TGCAGTGCTAGCGGGGGGGCGGTGGTCGAGCAGTACTTC. This sequence encodes CSASGGAVVEQYF.

This clonotype was seen more than once but under ten times. V gene TRBV9 combines with J gene TRBJ2-7; TRBD1 or TRBD2 may be the D gene (5 bases each). The CDR3 contains 16 residues. With 3 bases removed from V and 3 bases from J, the gap between germline ends came to 19 bases. The germline gives CDR1 SGDLS, CDR2 YYNGEE. This CDR3 is CASSALGTENYYEQYF. The CDR3 DNA follows: TGTGCCAGCAGCGCCCTGGGGACGGAGAACTACTACGAGCAGTACTTC.

The rearrangement links TRBV20-1 to TRBJ1-2; the match to TRBD1 covers 9 bases. From germline, CDR1 is DFQATT and CDR2 SNEGSKA (reference sequence). V was pared by 3 bases and J by 6 bases, with 8 bases of the junction left unmatched. The CDR3 extends over 14 amino acids. DNA of the CDR3: TGCAGTGCTAGGGGAAGGGACAGGGCCCATGGCTACACCTTC. It encodes CSARGRDRAHGYTF.

This clonotype has only one observation. The chain carries TRBV9 and TRBJ2-6, with a possible D match to TRBD1 (5 bases). Germline V gene lookup returns CDR1 SGDLS and CDR2 YYNGEE. The CDR3 has 17 residues. The V end was cut by 4 bases, the J end by 2 bases, with 16 bases between. The chain's CDR3 is CASSRSGRVAGANVLTF. The CDR3 nucleotides read TGTGCCAGCAGCCGATCCGGCAGGGTCGCTGGGGCCAACGTCCTGACTTTC.

The V gene is TRBV6-2 or TRBV6-3, the J gene TRBJ2-3, with D perhaps given as TRBD1 or TRBD2 (5 bases each). Trimming removed 7 bases at V and 0 bases at J, with 20 bases between. The germline V gene encodes CDR1 MNHEY and CDR2 SVGEGT. The CDR3 loop spans 17 amino acids. The CDR3 region is CASTERPGQRSTDTQYF. CDR3 sequence (DNA): TGTGCCAGCACCGAACGGCCGGGGCAGCGCAGCACAGATACGCAGTATTTT.

The CDR3 bases are TGTGCCAGCACGCCCGGAGGTAGCGGCGGTATTAAGGCAGATACGCAGTATTTT. Its translation is CASTPGGSGGIKADTQYF. The chain joins TRBV12-3 or TRBV12-4 to TRBJ2-3, with D tentatively TRBD2 (6 bases). V gave up 7 bases and J gave up 4 bases, with 27 bases separating them. CDR3 length: 18 residues.

The rearrangement uses TRBV18 and TRBJ2-3, with TRBD1 identical over 9 bases. This CDR3 is 15 amino acids long. The junction had 6 bases not matched to a gene; V was cut back by 4 bases and J by 4 bases. The germline CDR1 and CDR2 sequences are KGHSH and LQKENI. CDR3 DNA: TGTGCCAGCTCACACCGGGACAGGGTGGCAGATACGCAGTATTTT. Translation gives CASSHRDRVADTQYF.

The genes are TRBV2 and TRBJ2-7, with a weak D call TRBD1 (6 bases). The germline V gene encodes CDR1 SNHLY and CDR2 FYNNEI. The CDR3 contains 13 residues. V was shortened by 8 bases and J by 1 base, with 12 bases between the two germline ends. The CDR3 DNA reads as TGTGCCAGCGGGGGCGTCGGTTCCTACGAGCAGTACTTC. Amino acid sequence: CASGGVGSYEQYF.

The chain combines TRBV6-4 with TRBJ2-3; 9 bases line up with TRBD2. This CDR3 spans 13 amino acids. The V and J ends lost 7 bases and 2 bases, in that order; junction bases with no gene match: 1. The germline CDR1 and CDR2 sequences are MRHNA and SNTAGT. The CDR3 region has the DNA TGTGCCAGCACTAGCGGGAACACAGATACGCAGTATTTT. Amino acids: CASTSGNTDTQYF.

J is TRBJ2-1 and V is TRBV4-1; D possibly corresponds to TRBD1 (5 bases). This CDR3 contains 14 residues. V lost 0 bases, J lost 10 bases, and 13 bases lay in between. Germline V gene lookup returns CDR1 MGHRA and CDR2 YSYEKL. Written as DNA, the CDR3 is TGCGCCAGCAGCCAAGATGTAGAAAGGGGAGAGCAGTTCTTC. Translation: CASSQDVERGEQFF.

The CDR3 loop reads CASPQGDGYTF. CDR3 bases: TGTGCCAGCCCCCAGGGCGATGGCTACACCTTC. The chain combines TRBV12-3 or TRBV12-4 with TRBJ1-2; TRBD1 might be the D (5 bases). The CDR3 runs to 11 residues. V lost 8 bases to trimming and J lost 6 bases, with 10 bases between them.

The V and J genes are TRBV6-6 and TRBJ1-1; D remains unclear. The germline gives CDR1 MNHNY, CDR2 SVGAGI (reference sequence). V gave up 2 bases and J gave up 0 bases, with 7 bases separating them. The length of the CDR3 is 14 residues. DNA of the CDR3: TGTGCCAGCAGTTACCAGGAGATGAACACTGAAGCTTTCTTT. The encoded protein is CASSYQEMNTEAFF.

The chain couples TRBV7-2 to TRBJ1-2; possibly TRBD1 for D (6 bases). Trimming left V 3 bases short and J 8 bases short, with 13 bases between. CDR3 size: 13 residues. Germline CDR1 SGHTA, CDR2 FQGNSA. The chain's CDR3 is CASSFSRGGGYTF. The CDR3 DNA sequence: TGTGCCAGCAGCTTCAGCAGGGGTGGCGGCTACACCTTC.

This clonotype turned up a few times. CDR3 region: CASSGDYSGVYNEQFF. Here the CDR3 DNA reads TGTGCCAGCAGTGGGGACTATAGCGGGGTGTACAATGAGCAGTTCTTC. V is TRBV6-6 and J is TRBJ2-1; TRBD2 matches at 8 bases. This CDR3 is built from 16 residues. The germline V gene encodes CDR1 MNHNY and CDR2 SVGAGI (reference sequence). V dropped 5 bases and J dropped 4; count of bases not matched to a gene: 10.

This clonotype was counted a few times. V usage is TRBV7-9 and J usage is TRBJ2-5; D not resolved. V was clipped by 2 bases and J by 1 base, with 8 bases between them. The CDR3 spans 14 residues. The germline V gene has CDR1 SEHNR and CDR2 FQNEAQ (reference sequence). CDR3 in amino acids: CASSLTWAQETQYF. In DNA, the CDR3 is TGTGCCAGCAGCTTAACCTGGGCCCAAGAGACCCAGTACTTC.